This T cell receptor (beta chain) was observed in a study of yellow fever vaccine responses in identical twins. TCRdb re-called the RT-PCR reads through MiXCR, storing one row per CDR3 protein. The repertoire holds more than 30,000 distinct CDR3 sequences, with roughly three fifths as singletons. A few counts support this clonotype. What it binds is unknown. General study points: Twins reportedly appeared to share part of their vaccine T cell response while keeping part individual.

CDR3 length: 11 residues. V lost 2 bases, J lost 3 bases, and 2 bases lay in between. The source material was T cells from blood (PBMCs), unsorted or a sorted subset (not recorded which), sampled before or after yellow fever vaccination (not recorded which). The chain joins TRBV12-3 or TRBV12-4 to TRBJ2-7; no firm D call. This sequence originates from a woman between 18 and 30 years old who received the yellow fever vaccine. The CDR3 bases are TGTGCCAGCAGTTTAAACTACGAGCAGTACTTC. This codes for CASSLNYEQYF.